The clone carrying this T cell receptor (beta chain) was counted a few times. Primed by a sample-barcoded 5' primer and a J-beta primer mix, a second PCR proceeded for 7 to 11 cycles. Carrying 12 random nucleotides, a template-switch adaptor labeled each individual cDNA molecule. Individual samples furnished no less than 3 million CDR3-containing paired-end reads apiece. One entry per CDR3 protein, called by TCRdb with MiXCR from the 5' RACE reads. The data show some 1.5 million distinct CDR3 sequences, roughly 43% seen once. Germline trimming cut 5 bases from V and 2 bases from J; bases unmatched to any gene: 9. The CDR3 runs to 16 residues. This sample was taken from a study of blood T cells in healthy people across ages.

The chain has TRBV12-3 or TRBV12-4 and TRBJ1-2; 9 nucleotides match TRBD1. The source material was blood. The receptor comes from a woman under 30 in good health. CDR3 coding DNA: TGTGCCAGCAGTGCCAGCGGGACAGGGCTGAACTATGGCTACACCTTC. This sequence encodes CASSASGTGLNYGYTF.